The rows below give T cell receptor beta chains drawn from one sample of a study of control samples from healthy donors and cancer patients. This table comes from immunoSEQ multiplex PCR, and its TCRdb copy is limited to in-frame clones, with some not included. In the table there are about 110,000 clones, approximately 82% of which are singletons. Material: blood. These receptor sequences come from a man younger than 35 in good health. CDR3s include the opening cysteine and the closing phenylalanine or tryptophan. Where a row states a size, it is once, few, many or the class of an expanded clone; other rows omit it.

v_call: TRBV20-1; clone_size: NA; j_call: TRBJ2-1; cdr3_aa: CSARRLNEQFF
v_call: TRBV6-5; clone_size: NA; j_call: TRBJ1-4; cdr3_aa: CASSYSGDRVGEKLFF
v_call: TRBV18; clone_size: once; j_call: TRBJ1-4; cdr3_aa: CASSPSAGGAGEKLFF
v_call: TRBV4-3; clone_size: few; j_call: TRBJ1-2; cdr3_aa: CASSRDPGSYGYTF
v_call: TRBV6-5; clone_size: NA; j_call: TRBJ1-4; cdr3_aa: CASTEGPSNEKLFF
v_call: TRBV24-1; clone_size: NA; j_call: TRBJ2-3; cdr3_aa: CATSRGPTDTQYF
v_call: TRBV27; clone_size: NA; j_call: TRBJ1-2; cdr3_aa: CASSSQGAGYGYTF
v_call: TRBV5-5; clone_size: NA; j_call: TRBJ1-1; cdr3_aa: CASSQDMNTEAFF
v_call: TRBV7-7; clone_size: NA; j_call: TRBJ1-5; cdr3_aa: CASSLVSVGSVIQPQHF
v_call: TRBV28; clone_size: NA; j_call: TRBJ2-7; cdr3_aa: CASSSLGGEQYF
v_call: TRBV4-2; clone_size: NA; j_call: TRBJ1-1; cdr3_aa: CASSQDGREAFF
v_call: TRBV11-3; clone_size: once; j_call: TRBJ2-1; cdr3_aa: CASSSQTGNEQFF
v_call: TRBV6-6; clone_size: NA; j_call: TRBJ1-5; cdr3_aa: CASSDQPQHF
v_call: TRBV6-5; clone_size: NA; j_call: TRBJ2-7; cdr3_aa: CASSMFSGAQDEQYF
v_call: TRBV14; clone_size: NA; j_call: TRBJ1-2; cdr3_aa: CASSSRDRRMSGYTF
v_call: TRBV11-2; clone_size: NA; j_call: TRBJ2-2; cdr3_aa: CASSPGLAGSTGELFF
v_call: TRBV4-1; clone_size: few; j_call: TRBJ2-1; cdr3_aa: CASSISGFSYNEQFF
v_call: TRBV28; clone_size: NA; j_call: TRBJ2-1; cdr3_aa: CASSVQNLYNEQFF
v_call: TRBV11-2; clone_size: NA; j_call: TRBJ1-5; cdr3_aa: CASSLAGNSNQPQHF
v_call: TRBV2; clone_size: NA; j_call: TRBJ1-2; cdr3_aa: CASSEDRGGLYGYTF
v_call: TRBV11-3; clone_size: NA; j_call: TRBJ2-3; cdr3_aa: CASSTGTSGPSTDTQYF
v_call: TRBV27; clone_size: NA; j_call: TRBJ2-3; cdr3_aa: CASSPHYTDTQYF
v_call: TRBV18; clone_size: NA; j_call: TRBJ2-1; cdr3_aa: CASSPRAGASYNEQFF
v_call: TRBV6-1; clone_size: NA; j_call: TRBJ1-5; cdr3_aa: CASSERSSNQPQHF
v_call: TRBV15; clone_size: NA; j_call: TRBJ2-5; cdr3_aa: CATSRDRNGGKETQYF
v_call: TRBV11-2; clone_size: NA; j_call: TRBJ2-5; cdr3_aa: CASSLVQVGEETQYF
v_call: TRBV5-5; clone_size: NA; j_call: TRBJ1-3; cdr3_aa: CASSPWDRAGNTIYF
v_call: TRBV30; clone_size: NA; j_call: TRBJ1-2; cdr3_aa: CAYQAYRGAHCTF
v_call: TRBV4-3; clone_size: NA; j_call: TRBJ1-2; cdr3_aa: CASSLDRDSYYGYTF
v_call: TRBV30; clone_size: NA; j_call: TRBJ1-5; cdr3_aa: CAWSQRGDDSNQPQHF
v_call: TRBV9; clone_size: few; j_call: TRBJ2-6; cdr3_aa: CASSVEGFLKSGANVLTF
v_call: TRBV27; clone_size: many; j_call: TRBJ1-1; cdr3_aa: CASSSHGGREAFF
v_call: TRBV27; clone_size: NA; j_call: TRBJ1-2; cdr3_aa: CASSSSLPGVYGYTF
v_call: TRBV6-1; clone_size: NA; j_call: TRBJ1-5; cdr3_aa: CASSVSDLWSNQPQHF
v_call: TRBV30; clone_size: NA; j_call: TRBJ1-1; cdr3_aa: CAWDSFTEAFF
v_call: TRBV6-2/TRBV6-3; clone_size: NA; j_call: TRBJ2-2; cdr3_aa: CASSYDPRRTANTGELFF
v_call: TRBV6-2/TRBV6-3; clone_size: NA; j_call: TRBJ1-1; cdr3_aa: CASSYSANGHEAFF
v_call: TRBV7-2; clone_size: medium-sized; j_call: TRBJ1-1; cdr3_aa: CASSLDLDAFF
v_call: TRBV3-1/TRBV3-2; clone_size: NA; j_call: TRBJ2-5; cdr3_aa: CASSQVSGQETQYF
v_call: TRBV7-2; clone_size: NA; j_call: TRBJ2-5; cdr3_aa: CASSLSGGYQETQYF
v_call: TRBV7-6; clone_size: NA; j_call: TRBJ2-2; cdr3_aa: CASSPYLTGELFF
v_call: TRBV3-1/TRBV3-2; clone_size: NA; j_call: TRBJ1-1; cdr3_aa: CASSQDWPSLQQNTEAFF
v_call: TRBV2; clone_size: few; j_call: TRBJ1-5; cdr3_aa: CASSEEVGIGQPQHF
v_call: TRBV5-6; clone_size: NA; j_call: TRBJ1-2; cdr3_aa: CASTRSRRAYGYTF
v_call: TRBV7-9; clone_size: few; j_call: TRBJ1-2; cdr3_aa: CASSPGAFVGYTF